Sequencing of this T cell receptor beta chain was carried out in a study of blood T cell repertoires in COVID-19. Study details: The cDNA or gDNA used as material had been derived from T cells, B-cell-depleted T cells, or PBMCs.

Original handling: Nucleated cell counts were estimated from reference gene primer amplification. Libraries were prepared by immunoSEQ multiplex PCR; TCRdb keeps only in-frame clonotypes and omits some of them. The V and J calls and clone size are taken from that table; D and trimming were inferred from the DNA. Found here are some 140,000 clones, approximately 81% of them singletons; the top ten hold about 8%. The CDR3 runs to 15 residues. CDR1 KGHSH and CDR2 LQKENI come from the germline V gene. The V gene lost 4 bases and the J gene lost 3 bases, with 13 bases spanning the gap. This clonotype was obtained from an older woman with active or convalescent COVID-19. The chain is built from TRBV18 and TRBJ1-5; a weak D match, TRBD1 (6 bases). Input material: peripheral blood. CDR3 nucleotide sequence: TGTGCCAGCTCACAGGTAACAGGGATCAATCAGCCCCAGCATTTT. Translating gives CASSQVTGINQPQHF.